A single sample is the source of the 8 T cell receptor beta chains below, sequenced in a study of shared clonotypes between healthy human individuals. Assay used: immunoSEQ multiplex PCR; TCRdb lists only in-frame clones, some missing. The repertoire has more than 1.2 million clones, approximately 98.5% of them found once; the top ten carry about 0.34%. The sequenced sample consisted of naive CD4+ T cells sorted from blood. Described subset: CD45RA+ positively selected. The receptors were gathered from a man aged 25-45 years in good health.

The chain couples TRBV5-5 to TRBJ2-6, with D possibly being TRBD1 (5 bases). The CDR3 loop spans 15 amino acids. Trimming stripped 3 bases from V and 4 bases from J, with 11 bases between. Germline V gives CDR1 SGHKS, CDR2 YYEKEE (reference sequence). CDR3 sequence: CASSSQGPGANVLTF. The CDR3 DNA reads as TGTGCCAGCAGCTCCCAGGGTCCCGGGGCCAACGTCCTGACTTTC.

V gene TRBV9 combines with J gene TRBJ1-5, with 7 bases lining up with TRBD1. CDR3 length: 16 residues. Germline V lookup: CDR1 SGDLS, CDR2 YYNGEE. After removal of 0 bases from V and 6 bases from J, the junction contained 9 bases not matched to a gene. The CDR3 region has the DNA TGTGCCAGCAGCGTAGGTCCCGGGTCAGGGGGTCAGCCCCAGCATTTT. Encoded protein: CASSVGPGSGGQPQHF.

The chain is built from TRBV25-1 and TRBJ1-4, with a possible D match to TRBD1 (6 bases). This CDR3 spans 13 amino acids. Looked up from germline, CDR1 is MGHDK and CDR2 is SYGVNS. The V end was cut by 8 bases, the J end by 7 bases, with 14 bases between. CDR3 loop: CASRNRAGEKLFF. CDR3 bases: TGTGCCAGCCGGAACAGGGCGGGTGAAAAACTGTTTTTT.

The chain employs TRBV9 and TRBJ2-2, with 7 bases that match TRBD1. The CDR3 contains 14 residues. Unmatched junction bases numbered 6, after V lost 4 bases and J lost 6 bases. Germline V CDR1 and CDR2: SGDLS, YYNGEE. CDR3 bases: TGTGCCAGCAGCAGCAGGGGGAAAGCCGGGGAGCTGTTTTTT. This codes for CASSSRGKAGELFF.

The chain has TRBV7-9 and TRBJ2-3; the D call may be TRBD1 or TRBD2 (5 bases each). The CDR3 is 17 amino acids. The V end lost 2 bases, the J end lost 4 bases, and 19 bases lay between the germline ends. Germline lookup yields CDR1 SEHNR and CDR2 FQNEAQ (reference sequence). Written as DNA, the CDR3 is TGTGCCAGCAGCTTATCGAGTGGTGGGGGACGGGCAGATACGCAGTATTTT. Amino acids: CASSLSSGGGRADTQYF.

The chain couples TRBV14 to TRBJ2-3; D perhaps matches TRBD1 (6 bases). This CDR3 has 15 amino acids. Germline CDR1 is SGHDN and CDR2 is FVKESK. Trimming left V 4 bases short and J 2 bases short, with 13 bases between. CDR3 sequence (DNA): TGTGCCAGCAGCCGAAGACAGGTCCTCACAGATACGCAGTATTTT. Amino acid sequence: CASSRRQVLTDTQYF.

V usage is TRBV18 and J usage is TRBJ2-2; D call uncertain. V dropped 3 bases and J dropped 6 bases, with 8 bases sitting between them. Per the germline V gene, CDR1 is KGHSH and CDR2 is LQKENI. The CDR3 consists of 13 residues. CDR3 in amino acids: CASSPRVPGELFF. CDR3 nucleotide sequence: TGTGCCAGCTCACCTAGGGTTCCCGGGGAGCTGTTTTTT.

The chain carries TRBV21-1 and TRBJ2-7; the table calls TRBD1, which could not be checked here. TRBV21-1 is described as a pseudogene. CDR3 length: 15 residues. DNA of the CDR3: TGTGCCAGCAGCAAACAGGGACAGGGCCCCTACGAGCAGTACTTC. This translates into CASSKQGQGPYEQYF.